Sequencing of this TCR beta chain was carried out in a study of cytomegalovirus exposure and HLA in healthy donors. Germline V gene lookup returns CDR1 SGHAT and CDR2 FQDESV (reference sequence). The CDR3 spans 13 residues. V was pared by 1 base and J by 6 bases, with 10 bases between. For this clone: Its antigen is as yet unknown.

Primers for the PCR totalled 60 Vbeta and 13 Jbeta. Using immunoSEQ multiplex PCR, the repertoire was profiled, and TCRdb retains in-frame clones only, with some absent. The table records 80,000 to 100,000 clones, over 55% of them present only once. Notes on the study in general: In most subjects, TCR beta sequences reportedly gave accurate predictions of HLA-A and HLA-B alleles. Data from an earlier analysis indicated that most TCR beta V segments were productive either about 90% or about 30% of the time. The study listed roughly 160 cytomegalovirus-associated TCR beta chains.

There were likely unrecorded immune exposures, though donors were nominally healthy when sampled. The sample taken for sequencing was PBMCs. The rearrangement uses TRBV11-1 and TRBJ2-7, with a possible D match to TRBD1 (5 bases). The receptor comes from a woman aged 18-29 years in good health and CMV-seropositive. CDR3 sequence: CASSLETVSEQYF. In DNA form, the CDR3 reads TGTGCCAGCAGCTTAGAGACAGTCTCCGAGCAGTACTTC.